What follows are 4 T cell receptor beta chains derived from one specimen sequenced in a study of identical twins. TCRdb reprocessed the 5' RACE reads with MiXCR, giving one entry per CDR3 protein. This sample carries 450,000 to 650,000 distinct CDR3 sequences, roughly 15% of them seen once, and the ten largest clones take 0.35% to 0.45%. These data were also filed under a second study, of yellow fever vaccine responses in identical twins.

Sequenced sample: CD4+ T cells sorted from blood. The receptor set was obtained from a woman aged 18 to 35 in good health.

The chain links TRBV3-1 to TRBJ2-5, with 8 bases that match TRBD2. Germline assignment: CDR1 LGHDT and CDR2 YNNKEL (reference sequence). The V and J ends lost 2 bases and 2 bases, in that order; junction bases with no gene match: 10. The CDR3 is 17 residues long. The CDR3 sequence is CASSQPRASGLQETQYF. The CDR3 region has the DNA TGTGCCAGCAGCCAACCAAGGGCTAGCGGGCTTCAAGAGACCCAGTACTTC.

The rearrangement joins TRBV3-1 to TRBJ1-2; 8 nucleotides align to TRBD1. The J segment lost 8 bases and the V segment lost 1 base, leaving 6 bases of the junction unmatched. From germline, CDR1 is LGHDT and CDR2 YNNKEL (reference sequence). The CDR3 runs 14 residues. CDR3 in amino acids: CASSQGSRGLGYTF. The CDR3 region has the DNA TGTGCCAGCAGCCAAGGAAGCAGGGGGCTCGGCTACACCTTC.

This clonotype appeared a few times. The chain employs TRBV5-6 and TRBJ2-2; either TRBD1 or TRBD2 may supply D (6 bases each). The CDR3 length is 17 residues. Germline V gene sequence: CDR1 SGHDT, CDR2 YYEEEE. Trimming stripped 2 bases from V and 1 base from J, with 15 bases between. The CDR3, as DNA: TGTGCCAGCAGCTTCCTCGGGGGCTGGGAGAACACCGGGGAGCTGTTTTTT. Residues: CASSFLGGWENTGELFF.

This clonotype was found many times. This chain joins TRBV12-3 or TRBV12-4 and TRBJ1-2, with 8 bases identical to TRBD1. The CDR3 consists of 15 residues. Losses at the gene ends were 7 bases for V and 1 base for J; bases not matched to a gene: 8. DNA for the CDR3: TGTGCCAGCACCCTGGACAGGGAAGTTAACTATGGCTACACCTTC. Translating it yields CASTLDREVNYGYTF.